The rows below give T cell receptor beta chains drawn from one sample of a study of B cell selection in AIRE deficiency. Clones were read by immunoSEQ multiplex PCR, and TCRdb kept only the in-frame ones, dropping some. Counted here are about 24,000 clones, about 96% occurring once; the ten biggest clones make up approximately 0.21%. Sample: CD4+CD127+ conventional T cells sorted from PBMCs. These receptors were collected from a human donor in good health. Both conserved end residues are part of each CDR3. A D gene is named only where the DNA matches it firmly. The size of a clone is reported for some rows only, either as once, few or many, or as a class for expanded clones.

cdr3_length j_call clone_size d_call v_call cdr3_nt cdr3_aa
14 TRBJ2-2 few NA TRBV7-2 TGTGCCAGCAGCTCGACAGGGAGGGTCGGGGAGCTGTTTTTT CASSSTGRVGELFF
15 TRBJ1-3 NA NA TRBV5-1 TGCGCCAGCAGCTTACAGAGCATATCTGGAAACACCATATATTTT CASSLQSISGNTIYF
14 TRBJ1-2 NA TRBD1 TRBV6-1 TGTGCCAGCAGTGAGGGGACAGGGCGCTATGGCTACACCTTC CASSEGTGRYGYTF
15 TRBJ1-2 NA NA TRBV5-4 TGTGCCAGCAGCTCTAGGATTACAGCTAACTATGGCTACACCTTC CASSSRITANYGYTF
15 TRBJ1-2 NA NA TRBV14 TGTGCCAGCAGCCAAGATGTATTACAGGGAGGTGGCTACACCTTC CASSQDVLQGGGYTF
15 TRBJ2-1 NA TRBD2 TRBV10-3 TGTGCCACCTGGGGAGCGGGAGGGCCGGGGAATGAGCAGTTCTTC CATWGAGGPGNEQFF
15 TRBJ2-7 NA TRBD1 TRBV28 TGTGCCAGCAGCCCGACAGGGAAACGCTCCTACGAGCAGTACTTC CASSPTGKRSYEQYF
15 TRBJ2-5 once NA TRBV5-6 TGTGCCAGCAGCTTGGGCAACCGGGACCTAGGGTCCCAGTACTTC CASSLGNRDLGSQYF
16 TRBJ2-7 NA NA TRBV7-2 TGTGCCAGCAGCTCGGCCCTGGGGGGAGCAAGACGAGAGCAGTACTTC CASSSALGGARREQYF
16 TRBJ1-6 NA NA TRBV7-9 TGTGCCAGCAGCCAAAGGGACGTCAGAAATAATTCACCCCTCCACTTT CASSQRDVRNNSPLHF
15 TRBJ1-3 NA NA TRBV9 TGTGCCAGCAGCGTAGCAAGCTTCTCTGGAAACACCATATATTTT CASSVASFSGNTIYF
15 TRBJ1-2 NA NA TRBV27 TGTGCCAGCAGTTTGGGACCTCGTCTTAGAGACGGCTACACCTTC CASSLGPRLRDGYTF
13 TRBJ1-2 NA NA TRBV18 TGTGCCAGCTCACCGCCGGGAACCTATGGCTACACCTTC CASSPPGTYGYTF
14 TRBJ1-1 NA NA TRBV5-1 TGCGCCAGCACTCGCGGTGGGGTGAACACTGAAGCTTTCTTT CASTRGGVNTEAFF
13 TRBJ1-1 NA NA TRBV10-1 TGCGCCAGCAGGAGGGACCAGAACACTGAAGCTTTCTTT CASRRDQNTEAFF
14 TRBJ2-2 NA TRBD2 TRBV27 TGTGCCAGCAGTTCGGGACTAGCTACCGGGGAGCTGTTTTTT CASSSGLATGELFF
12 TRBJ2-7 once NA TRBV28 TGTGCCAGCAGTTTGGTCTTTGCGGCGCAGTACTTC CASSLVFAAQYF
11 TRBJ2-5 NA NA TRBV30 TGTGCCTGGAGTGTTGGAGAGACCCAGTACTTC CAWSVGETQYF
12 TRBJ1-2 NA NA TRBV5-8 TGTGCCAGCAGCCCAGACAACTATGGCTACACCTTC CASSPDNYGYTF